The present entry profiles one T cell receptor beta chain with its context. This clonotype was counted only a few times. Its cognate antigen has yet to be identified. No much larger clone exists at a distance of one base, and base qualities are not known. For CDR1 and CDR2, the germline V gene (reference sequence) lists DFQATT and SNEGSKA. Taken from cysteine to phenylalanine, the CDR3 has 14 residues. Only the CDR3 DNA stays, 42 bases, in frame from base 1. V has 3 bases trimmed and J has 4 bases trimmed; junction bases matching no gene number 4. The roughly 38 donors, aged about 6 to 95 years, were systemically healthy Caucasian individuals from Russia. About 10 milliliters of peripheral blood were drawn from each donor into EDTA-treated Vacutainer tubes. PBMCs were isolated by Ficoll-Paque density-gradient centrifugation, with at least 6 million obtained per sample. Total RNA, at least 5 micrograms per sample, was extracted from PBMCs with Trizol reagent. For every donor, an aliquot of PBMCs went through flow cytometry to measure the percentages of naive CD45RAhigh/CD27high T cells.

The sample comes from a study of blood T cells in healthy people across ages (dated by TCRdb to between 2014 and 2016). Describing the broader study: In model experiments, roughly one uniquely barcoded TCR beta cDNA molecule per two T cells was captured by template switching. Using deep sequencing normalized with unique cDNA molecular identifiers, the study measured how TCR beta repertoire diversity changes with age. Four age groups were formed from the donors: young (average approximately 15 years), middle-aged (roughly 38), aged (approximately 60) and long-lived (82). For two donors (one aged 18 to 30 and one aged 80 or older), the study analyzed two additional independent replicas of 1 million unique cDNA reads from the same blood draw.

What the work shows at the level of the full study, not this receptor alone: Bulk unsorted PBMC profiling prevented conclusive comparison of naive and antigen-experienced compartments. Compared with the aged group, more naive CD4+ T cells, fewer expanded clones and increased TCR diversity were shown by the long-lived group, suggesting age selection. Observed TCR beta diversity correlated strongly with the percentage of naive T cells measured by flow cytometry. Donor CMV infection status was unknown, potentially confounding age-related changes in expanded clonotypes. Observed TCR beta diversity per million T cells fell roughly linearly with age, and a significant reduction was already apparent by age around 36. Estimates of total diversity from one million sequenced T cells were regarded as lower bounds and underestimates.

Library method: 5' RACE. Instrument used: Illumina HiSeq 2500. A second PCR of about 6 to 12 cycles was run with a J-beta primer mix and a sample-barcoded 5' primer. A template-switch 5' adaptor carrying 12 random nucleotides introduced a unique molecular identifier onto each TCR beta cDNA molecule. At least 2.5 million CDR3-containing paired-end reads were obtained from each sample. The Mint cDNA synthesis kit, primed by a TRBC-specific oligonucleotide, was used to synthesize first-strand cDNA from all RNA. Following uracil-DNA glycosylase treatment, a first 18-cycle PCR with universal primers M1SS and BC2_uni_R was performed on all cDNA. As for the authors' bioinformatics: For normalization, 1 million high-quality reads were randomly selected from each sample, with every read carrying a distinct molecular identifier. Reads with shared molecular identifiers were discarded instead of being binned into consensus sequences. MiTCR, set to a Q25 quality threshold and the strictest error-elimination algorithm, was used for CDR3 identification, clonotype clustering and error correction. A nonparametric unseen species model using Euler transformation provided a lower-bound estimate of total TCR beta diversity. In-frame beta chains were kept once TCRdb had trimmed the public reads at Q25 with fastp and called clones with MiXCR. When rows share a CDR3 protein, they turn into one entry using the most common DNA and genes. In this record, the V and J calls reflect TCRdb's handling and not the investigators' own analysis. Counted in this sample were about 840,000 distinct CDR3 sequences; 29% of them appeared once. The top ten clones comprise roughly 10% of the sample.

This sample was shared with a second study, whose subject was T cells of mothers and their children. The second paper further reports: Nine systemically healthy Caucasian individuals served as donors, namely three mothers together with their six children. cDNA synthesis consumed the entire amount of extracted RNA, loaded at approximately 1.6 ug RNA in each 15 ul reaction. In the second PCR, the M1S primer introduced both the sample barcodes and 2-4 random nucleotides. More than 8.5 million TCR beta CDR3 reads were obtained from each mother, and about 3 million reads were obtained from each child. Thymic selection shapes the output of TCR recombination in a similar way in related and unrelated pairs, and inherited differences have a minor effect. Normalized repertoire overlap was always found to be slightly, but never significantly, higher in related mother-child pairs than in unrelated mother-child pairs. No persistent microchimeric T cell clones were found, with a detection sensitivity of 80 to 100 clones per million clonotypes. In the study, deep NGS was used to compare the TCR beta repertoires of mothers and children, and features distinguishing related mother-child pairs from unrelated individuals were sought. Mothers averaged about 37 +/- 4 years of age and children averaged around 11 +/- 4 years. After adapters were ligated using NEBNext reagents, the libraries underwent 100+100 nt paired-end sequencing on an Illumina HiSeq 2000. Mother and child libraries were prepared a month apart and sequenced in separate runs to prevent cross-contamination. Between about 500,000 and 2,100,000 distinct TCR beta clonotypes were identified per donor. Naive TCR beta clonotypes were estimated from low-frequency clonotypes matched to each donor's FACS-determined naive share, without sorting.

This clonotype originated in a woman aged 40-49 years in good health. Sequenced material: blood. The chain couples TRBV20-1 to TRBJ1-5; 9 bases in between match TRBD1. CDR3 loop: CSARWTGVNQPQHF. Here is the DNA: TGCAGTGCTAGGTGGACAGGGGTAAATCAGCCCCAGCATTTT.